This TCR beta chain is drawn from a study of shared clonotypes between healthy human individuals. TCRdb keeps only in-frame clones here, not all; method: immunoSEQ multiplex PCR. The data show nearly 2 million clones, with about 95% seen just once and 0.9% to 1.5% held by the top ten. Study-wide findings and caveats: A generally larger estimated richness was seen in naive subsets than in memory subsets.

Naive CD8 isolation took CD45RO-negative cells positively selected for CCR7 and excluded terminally differentiated effector memory CD45RA+ cells. On this clone: Its target is not known. The sample has other DNA sequences that encode this CDR3 too.

This CDR3 contains 14 residues. Germline values: CDR1 MNHEY, CDR2 SMNVEV (reference sequence). Unmatched junction bases numbered 4, after V lost 3 bases and J lost 5 bases. Sequencing used naive CD8+ T cells sorted from blood. This TCR derives from a man aged 18 to 35 in good health. V gene TRBV27 combines with J gene TRBJ2-5; 9 bases are a match to TRBD1. The CDR3 DNA is TGTGCCAGCAGTTTGGGACAGGGAGGCGAGACCCAGTACTTC. Its translation is CASSLGQGGETQYF.